The rows below give T cell receptor beta chains drawn from one sample of a study of T cell changes during pregnancy in multiple sclerosis. Assay: immunoSEQ multiplex PCR; the TCRdb copy retains only in-frame clones and omits some. The sample carries about 46,000 clones, over 85% recorded once. Sequencing was performed on CD8+ T cells from peripheral blood mononuclear cells, taken after pregnancy. These receptors all stem from a female donor with multiple sclerosis, enrolled in a pregnancy study. CDR3s include the opening cysteine and the closing phenylalanine or tryptophan. Some rows mark clone size as missing; the rest say once, few, many or name a class of expanded clone.

TRBV9,.,TRBJ1-1,CASSVGQGNTEAFF
TRBV30,once,TRBJ2-2,CAWSPEAQGFAGELFF
TRBV7-8,.,TRBJ1-4,CASSPGTGNEKLFF
TRBV2,.,TRBJ1-1,CASNYVGAEAFF
TRBV7-7,.,TRBJ1-1,CASSLFLNTEAFF
TRBV18,.,TRBJ2-6,CASFSGGGANVLTF
TRBV7-6,.,TRBJ1-5,CASSAERNQPQHF
TRBV27,.,TRBJ2-7,CASSLQGSYEQYF
TRBV28,.,TRBJ1-1,CASSPTGQPNTEAFF
TRBV29-1,few,TRBJ2-2,CSVETSGLDTGELFF
TRBV19,once,TRBJ2-7,CASSAARAGYEQYF
TRBV5-3,.,TRBJ1-3,CARSGERTDRPGYRNTIYF
TRBV2,.,TRBJ2-3,CASSEALLGDRADTQYF
TRBV6-6,.,TRBJ1-2,CASVDRFRGLLWGYTF
TRBV4-2,.,TRBJ2-7,CASSQDLGQGLSRQYF
TRBV27,.,TRBJ1-1,CASSPGQGTEAFF
TRBV7-9,.,TRBJ1-2,CASSPGAGGLSNYGYTF
TRBV9,.,TRBJ1-4,CASSARQGGNEKLFF
TRBV19,.,TRBJ1-6,CASSTSGTGNSPLHF
TRBV6-1,.,TRBJ1-6,CASSDSVVGPYNSPLHF
TRBV9,.,TRBJ1-5,CASSVGGGSQPQHF
TRBV7-3,.,TRBJ2-1,CASSLVQGGSNEQFF
TRBV4-3,.,TRBJ2-5,CASSPYISGETQYF
TRBV29-1,.,TRBJ2-3,CSAPPYPRGTQYF
TRBV11-1,.,TRBJ1-1,CASSYQSGTEAFF
TRBV7-9,few,TRBJ1-1,CASRRGGTEAFF
TRBV11-2,.,TRBJ2-1,CASSSSGNEQFF
TRBV7-9,.,TRBJ1-1,CASSLALGGDTEAFF
TRBV5-5,.,TRBJ2-7,CASSSGTDPYEQYF
TRBV19,.,TRBJ2-7,CASSKTDYEQYF
TRBV5-8,few,TRBJ2-7,CASSLVQGQGEQYF
TRBV27,.,TRBJ2-5,CASSPPRTGEATQYF
TRBV4-1,once,TRBJ2-7,CASSRAGERDEQYF
TRBV7-8,.,TRBJ2-5,CASSPPDRGVETQYF
TRBV4-1,.,TRBJ2-7,CASSQDPGGLYEQYF
TRBV28,once,TRBJ1-2,CASSPLRLGGGYTF
TRBV5-8,.,TRBJ2-7,CASSLAGSSGGYEQYF
TRBV5-4,.,TRBJ1-2,CASSEDLLLGYGYTF
TRBV27,.,TRBJ2-2,CASTGGLAGGPVTGELFF
TRBV4-2,.,TRBJ2-7,CASSQTQGGWEQYF
TRBV7-6,.,TRBJ1-5,CASSSGQGAGQPQHF
TRBV28,.,TRBJ2-7,CASSLAGGRSSYEQYF
TRBV7-6,.,TRBJ1-6,CASSLAPGQEDYNSPLHF
TRBV6-5,.,TRBJ1-2,CAMPRDLPRCYTF
TRBV30,.,TRBJ2-7,CAWSEGTSPYEQYF
TRBV6-1,.,TRBJ1-3,CASSPLTGGRDTIYF